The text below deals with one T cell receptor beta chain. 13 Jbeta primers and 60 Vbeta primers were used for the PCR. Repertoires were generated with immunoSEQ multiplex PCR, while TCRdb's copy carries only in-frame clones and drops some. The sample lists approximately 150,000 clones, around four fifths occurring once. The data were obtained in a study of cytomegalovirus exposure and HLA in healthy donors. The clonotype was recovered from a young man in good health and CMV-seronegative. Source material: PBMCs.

CDR3 nucleotide sequence: TGTGCCAGCAGCTCGTCCCTGCAGGGTGGGCCCCAGCATTTT. It translates to CASSSSLQGGPQHF. The rearrangement uses TRBV11-2 and TRBJ1-5; the D gene is possibly TRBD1 (5 bases). CDR3 length: 14 residues. V was cut by 4 bases and J by 9 bases, with 16 bases left in between. The germline V gene encodes CDR1 SGHAT and CDR2 FQNNGV.